The T cell receptor beta chain under discussion was sequenced for a study of OX40 agonist ivuxolimab in advanced cancers. Study context: Antecedent anti-PD-1, anti-PD-L1 or anti-CTLA-4 therapy was permissible, with 35% to 40% having received some.

This clone appeared a single time. Its antigen is still unknown. Profiling relied on immunoSEQ multiplex PCR, and the TCRdb table lists in-frame clones only, not all of them. The repertoire holds about 28,000 clones, with about 83% as singletons. Study conclusions and caveats: Dosing at 0.1 to 3.0 mg/kg was accompanied by clonal expansion of CD4+ and CD8+ blood T cells by week 6. Researchers did not determine the expanded peripheral T cells' antigen specificity.

There are 15 residues in the CDR3. V was shortened by 0 bases and J by 6 bases, with 11 bases between the two germline ends. CDR1 and CDR2 from the germline V gene are SGHNT and YENEEA. At cycle 4 day 1, cycle 7 day 1, and baseline, blood was sampled. The sample here was CD4+ or CD8+ T cells sorted from blood, taken in a trial of the OX40 agonist ivuxolimab. The sequence derives from an adult with an advanced solid tumor such as melanoma, head and neck, liver or kidney cancer. V and J are TRBV11-3 and TRBJ2-2; D not certain. CDR3 sequence (DNA): TGTGCCAGCAGCTTAGATCCTAGTAGAGCCGGGGAGCTGTTTTTT. The encoded protein is CASSLDPSRAGELFF.